The 2 T cell receptor beta chains listed next were all sequenced from one sample in a study of blood T cell repertoires in COVID-19. Sequencing used immunoSEQ multiplex PCR; TCRdb keeps in-frame clones, though not all of them. This repertoire shows 25,000 to 30,000 clones, roughly 80% found once; its top ten account for approximately 15%. The sequencing input was peripheral blood. The origin of the receptors is a woman in her sixties or seventies with acute or convalescent COVID-19.

The V gene is TRBV21-1, the J gene TRBJ2-2; the DNA was not used to check the table's D call, TRBD2. TRBV21-1 corresponds to a pseudogene. This CDR3 comprises 15 residues. Here the CDR3 reads CASESGLTNTGELFF. The DNA for the CDR3 is TGTGCCAGCGAATCGGGACTCACGAACACCGGGGAGCTGTTTTTT.

The CDR3 loop reads CASGPFQANTEAFF. The CDR3 DNA is TGTGCTAGTGGTCCCTTTCAGGCGAACACTGAAGCTTTCTTT. V and J are TRBV12-5 and TRBJ1-1, with D uncertain. The CDR3 covers 14 residues. With 5 bases removed from V and 1 base from J, the gap between germline ends came to 11 bases. The germline V gene encodes CDR1 LGHNT and CDR2 FRNRAP.